This T cell receptor beta chain was documented in a study of prognosis after radiotherapy for stage I lung cancer. Study details: Seven or eight patients had tumors that were squamous cell carcinoma, and twelve had adenocarcinoma. Findings and caveats of the study: The median unique TCR clone count dropped from approximately 10,000 to 7,000 after stereotactic body radiation therapy.

Two-round multiplex PCR on genomic DNA was the method by which TCR beta CDR3 was amplified. Round-one PCR had primers specific to each TRBV and TRBJ gene. TCRdb reprocessed the multiplex PCR reads with MiXCR, giving one entry per CDR3 protein. Of 27,000 or so distinct CDR3 sequences listed, 35% to 50% are singletons. This clonotype was counted at least ten times. Antigen specificity is unknown. This CDR3 contains 14 residues. Trimming removed 4 bases from V and 5 bases from J, with 14 bases in between. Germline lookup yields CDR1 LGHDT and CDR2 YNNKEL (reference sequence). The material was PBMCs, obtained before or after stereotactic body radiation therapy (not recorded which). The TCR originated in a donor over 45 with non-small cell lung cancer. This chain joins TRBV3-1 and TRBJ2-5; D remains unclear. The CDR3 loop reads CASSRKKGPETQYF. The CDR3 DNA is TGTGCCAGCAGCCGGAAGAAGGGTCCGGAGACCCAGTACTTC.